This T cell receptor (beta chain) was sequenced in a study of blood T cell repertoires in COVID-19. Germline V gives CDR1 SGHTA, CDR2 FQGNSA. This CDR3 region has 16 residues. The V and J ends lost 5 bases and 4 bases respectively, with 19 bases between them. Clinical histories supplied by participants themselves formed the basis of cohort assignment. Sequencing was performed with immunoSEQ multiplex PCR; in TCRdb, only in-frame clones are kept and a portion is missing. The sample holds roughly 400,000 clones; roughly 86% are singletons and the top ten take less than 2%. This TCR came from a woman between 25 and 40 years old who had recovered from COVID-19. The specimen was PBMCs or T cells enriched from blood (not recorded which). This chain links TRBV7-2 with TRBJ2-3, with D tentatively TRBD1 (6 bases). CDR3 in DNA: TGTGCCAGCAGCCCCAACCCAGGGGTCCGTGCAGATACGCAGTATTTT. Translation gives CASSPNPGVRADTQYF.